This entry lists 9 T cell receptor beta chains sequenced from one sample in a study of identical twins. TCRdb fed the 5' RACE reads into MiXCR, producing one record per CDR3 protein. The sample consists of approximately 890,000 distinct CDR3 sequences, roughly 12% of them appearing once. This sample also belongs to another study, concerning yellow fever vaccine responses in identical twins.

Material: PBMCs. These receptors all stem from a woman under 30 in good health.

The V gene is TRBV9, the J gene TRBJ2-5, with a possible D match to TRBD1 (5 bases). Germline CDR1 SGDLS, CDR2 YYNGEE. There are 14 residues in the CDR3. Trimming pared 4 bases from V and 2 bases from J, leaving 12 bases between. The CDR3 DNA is TGTGCCAGCAGCTTAACACAGGCGCAAGAGACCCAGTACTTC. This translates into CASSLTQAQETQYF.

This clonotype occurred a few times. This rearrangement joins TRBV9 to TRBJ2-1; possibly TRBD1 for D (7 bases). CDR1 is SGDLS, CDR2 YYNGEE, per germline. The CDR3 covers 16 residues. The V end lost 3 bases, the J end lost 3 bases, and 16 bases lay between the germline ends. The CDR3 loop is CASSGEDRKNYNEQFF. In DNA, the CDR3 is TGTGCCAGCAGCGGGGAGGACAGGAAAAACTACAATGAGCAGTTCTTC.

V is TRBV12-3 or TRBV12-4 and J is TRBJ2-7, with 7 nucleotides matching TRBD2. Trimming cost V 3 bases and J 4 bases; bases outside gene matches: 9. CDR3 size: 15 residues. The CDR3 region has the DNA TGTGCCAGCAGTTTTGAGGGAGGGCCGGTTTACGAGCAGTACTTC. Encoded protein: CASSFEGGPVYEQYF.

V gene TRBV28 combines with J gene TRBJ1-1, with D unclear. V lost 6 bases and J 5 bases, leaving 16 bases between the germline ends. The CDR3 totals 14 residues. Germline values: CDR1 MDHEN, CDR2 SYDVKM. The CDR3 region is CASSPTVPLTEAFF. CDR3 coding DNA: TGTGCCAGCAGCCCAACAGTCCCTCTTACTGAAGCTTTCTTT.

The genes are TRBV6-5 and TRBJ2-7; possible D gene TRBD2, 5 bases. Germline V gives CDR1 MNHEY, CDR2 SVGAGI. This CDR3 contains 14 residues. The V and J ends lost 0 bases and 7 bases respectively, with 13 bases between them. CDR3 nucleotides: TGTGCCAGCAGTTACTCTCGCCTCGGCGGGGAGCAGTACGTC. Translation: CASSYSRLGGEQYV.

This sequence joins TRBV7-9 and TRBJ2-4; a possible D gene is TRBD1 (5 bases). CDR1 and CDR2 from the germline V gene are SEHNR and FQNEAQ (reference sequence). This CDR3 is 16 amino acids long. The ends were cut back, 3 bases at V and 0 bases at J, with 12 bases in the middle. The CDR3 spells CASSLIGALAKNIQYF. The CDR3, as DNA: TGTGCCAGCAGCTTGATAGGGGCCTTAGCCAAAAACATTCAGTACTTC.

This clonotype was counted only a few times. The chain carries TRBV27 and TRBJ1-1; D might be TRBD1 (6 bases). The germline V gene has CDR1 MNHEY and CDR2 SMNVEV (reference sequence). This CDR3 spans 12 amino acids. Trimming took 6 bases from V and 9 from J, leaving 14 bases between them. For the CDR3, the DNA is TGTGCCAGCAGCCCGGGAGGGGGGAAAGCTTTCTTT. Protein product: CASSPGGGKAFF.

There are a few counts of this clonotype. CDR3 nucleotides: TGTGCCAGCAGCTCGGGAGGGACACTTAACACTGAAGCTTTCTTT. This sequence encodes CASSSGGTLNTEAFF. The chain joins TRBV9 to TRBJ1-1; D is perhaps TRBD1 (6 bases). The germline CDR1 and CDR2 sequences are SGDLS and YYNGEE. The CDR3 is made up of 15 amino acids. Trimming removed 4 bases from V and 2 bases from J, with 15 bases in between.

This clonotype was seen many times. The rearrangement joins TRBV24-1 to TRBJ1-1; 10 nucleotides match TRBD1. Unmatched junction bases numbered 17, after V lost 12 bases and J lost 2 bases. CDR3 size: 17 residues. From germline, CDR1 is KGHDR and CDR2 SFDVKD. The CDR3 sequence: CADSHFRDRGCNTEAFF. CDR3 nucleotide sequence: TGTGCCGATAGCCATTTCAGGGACAGGGGATGTAACACTGAAGCTTTCTTT.